The sequence of this T cell receptor (beta chain) was determined in a study of T cells after yellow fever vaccination. Study conclusions and caveats: Sorted repertoires could include abundant contaminating clonotypes from bulk cells. Faster peaking, at day 5 versus 15, marked a secondary response that was weaker.

UMIs and a universal primer site were added when TCR cDNA was made by 5'RACE template switching. TCRdb reprocessed the 5' RACE reads via MiXCR and lists one record per CDR3 protein. The sample includes 300,000 to 350,000 distinct CDR3 sequences, 4% of them seen just once. J lost 4 bases, V lost 6 bases, and 2 bases had no gene match. Per the germline V gene, CDR1 is SGHTA and CDR2 is FQGNSA. The CDR3 runs 14 residues. In this sample, this clonotype turned up a few times. What it recognizes is unknown. The source was PBMCs, collected 5 days after the yellow fever booster vaccination. The genes are TRBV7-2 and TRBJ2-2, with 10 bases that match TRBD1. The receptor's source is a man between 18 and 29 years old who received the YFV17D yellow fever vaccine. The CDR3 bases are TGTGCCAGCAGGACAGGGGGCATCACCGGGGAGCTGTTTTTT. It is translated as CASRTGGITGELFF.